Sequencing of this T cell receptor beta chain was carried out in a study of blood T cell repertoires in COVID-19. Study at large: PBMCs, B-cell-depleted T cells, or T cells provided the cDNA or gDNA that made up the material.

Germline CDR1 is SNHLY and CDR2 is FYNNEI. The CDR3 runs to 13 residues. The germline V and J ends were trimmed by 7 bases and 1 base, with 10 bases remaining between them. Repertoires were generated with immunoSEQ multiplex PCR, while TCRdb's copy carries only in-frame clones and drops some. The data hold 200,000 to 250,000 clones, with around 89% observed a single time. This clonotype was sampled from a man aged 25-45 years who had been exposed to COVID-19. The chain uses TRBV2 and TRBJ2-5; possible D gene TRBD1, 5 bases. Material for sequencing was PBMCs or T cells enriched from blood (not recorded which). Written as DNA, the CDR3 is TGTGCCAGCATGAAAGACAGCCAAGAGACCCAGTACTTC. It yields the protein CASMKDSQETQYF.